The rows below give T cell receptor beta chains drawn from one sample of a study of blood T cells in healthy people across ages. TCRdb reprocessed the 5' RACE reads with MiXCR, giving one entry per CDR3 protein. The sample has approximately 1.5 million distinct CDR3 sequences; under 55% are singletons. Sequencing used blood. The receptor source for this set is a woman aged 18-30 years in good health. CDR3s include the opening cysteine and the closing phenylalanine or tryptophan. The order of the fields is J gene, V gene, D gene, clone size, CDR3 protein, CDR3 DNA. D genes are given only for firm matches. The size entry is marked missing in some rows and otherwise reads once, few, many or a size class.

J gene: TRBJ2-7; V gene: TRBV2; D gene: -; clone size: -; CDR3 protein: CASDRSNGQYF; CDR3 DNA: TGTGCCAGCGATAGGAGCAATGGGCAGTACTTC
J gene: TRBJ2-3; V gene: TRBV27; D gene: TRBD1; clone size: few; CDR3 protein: CASSYIPGTGSTDTQYF; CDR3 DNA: TGTGCCAGCAGTTATATTCCCGGGACAGGGAGCACAGATACGCAGTATTTT
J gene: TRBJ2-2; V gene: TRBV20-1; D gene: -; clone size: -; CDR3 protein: CSAISGSVNTGELFF; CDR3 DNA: TGCAGTGCTATCAGTGGGAGCGTGAACACCGGGGAGCTGTTTTTT
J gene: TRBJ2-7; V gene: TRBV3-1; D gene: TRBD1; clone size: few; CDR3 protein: CASSQGVDRGLEEYF; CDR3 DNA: TGTGCCAGCAGCCAAGGGGTGGACAGGGGGCTCGAAGAGTACTTC
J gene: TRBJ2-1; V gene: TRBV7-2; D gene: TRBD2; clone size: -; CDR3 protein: CASSFKRGLAGEDEQFF; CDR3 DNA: TGTGCCAGCAGCTTCAAGAGAGGACTAGCGGGAGAGGATGAGCAGTTCTTC
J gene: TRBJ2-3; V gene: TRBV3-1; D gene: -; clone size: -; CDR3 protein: CASSQSGTGPDTQYF; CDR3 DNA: TGTGCCAGCAGCCAAAGTGGGACGGGGCCAGATACGCAGTATTTT
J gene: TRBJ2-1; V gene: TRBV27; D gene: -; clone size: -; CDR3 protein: CASSLPGQHNEQFF; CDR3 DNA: TGTGCCAGCAGTTTACCAGGACAGCACAATGAGCAGTTCTTC
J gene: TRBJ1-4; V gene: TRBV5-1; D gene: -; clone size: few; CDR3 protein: CASSLDTPNEKLFF; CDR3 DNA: TGCGCCAGCAGCTTGGATACACCTAATGAAAAACTGTTTTTT
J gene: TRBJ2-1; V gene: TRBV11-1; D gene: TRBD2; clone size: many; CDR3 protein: CASSLKAGDRFF; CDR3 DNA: TGTGCCAGCAGCTTAAAGGCGGGAGATCGGTTCTTC
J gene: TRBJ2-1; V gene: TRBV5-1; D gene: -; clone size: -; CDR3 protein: CASSPGLDSYNEQFF; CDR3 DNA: TGCGCCAGCAGCCCTGGACTCGACTCCTACAATGAGCAGTTCTTC
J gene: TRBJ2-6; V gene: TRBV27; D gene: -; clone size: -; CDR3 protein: CASSLFTSGANVLTF; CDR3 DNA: TGTGCCAGCAGTTTATTTACTTCGGGGGCCAACGTCCTGACTTTC
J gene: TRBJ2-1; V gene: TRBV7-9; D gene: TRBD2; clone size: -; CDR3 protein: CASSLVFASGGARNEQFF; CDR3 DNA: TGTGCCAGCAGCTTAGTATTCGCTAGCGGGGGGGCCCGGAATGAGCAGTTCTTC
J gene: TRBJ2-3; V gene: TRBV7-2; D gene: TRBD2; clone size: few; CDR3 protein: CASSLVVAGGGDTQYF; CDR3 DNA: TGTGCCAGCAGCTTAGTAGTAGCGGGAGGTGGTGATACGCAGTATTTT
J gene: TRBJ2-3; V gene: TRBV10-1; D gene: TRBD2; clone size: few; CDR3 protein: CASSEGGLARTDTQYF; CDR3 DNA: TGCGCCAGCAGTGAGGGGGGACTAGCGCGCACAGATACGCAGTATTTT
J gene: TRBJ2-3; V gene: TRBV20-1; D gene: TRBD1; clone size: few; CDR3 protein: CSARVGTGRPDTQYF; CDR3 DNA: TGCAGTGCTAGAGTCGGGACAGGGAGACCAGATACGCAGTATTTT